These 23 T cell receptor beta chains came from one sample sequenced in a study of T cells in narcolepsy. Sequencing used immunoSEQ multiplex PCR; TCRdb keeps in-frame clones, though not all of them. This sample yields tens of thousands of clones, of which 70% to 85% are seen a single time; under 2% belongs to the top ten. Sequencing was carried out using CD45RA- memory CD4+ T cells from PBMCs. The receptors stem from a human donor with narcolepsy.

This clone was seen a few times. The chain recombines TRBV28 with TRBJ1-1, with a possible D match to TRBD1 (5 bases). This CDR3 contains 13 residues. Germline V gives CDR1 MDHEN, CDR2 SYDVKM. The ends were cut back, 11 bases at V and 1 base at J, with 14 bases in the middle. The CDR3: CAGGRFKNTEAFF. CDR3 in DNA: TGTGCCGGGGGACGGTTTAAGAACACTGAAGCTTTCTTT.

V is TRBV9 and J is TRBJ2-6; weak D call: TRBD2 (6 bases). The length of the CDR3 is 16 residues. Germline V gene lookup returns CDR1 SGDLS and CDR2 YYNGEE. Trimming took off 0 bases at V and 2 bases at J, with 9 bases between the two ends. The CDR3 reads CASSVGAGTGANVLTF. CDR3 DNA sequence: TGTGCCAGCAGCGTAGGGGCGGGAACTGGGGCCAACGTCCTGACTTTC.

The CDR3 loop reads CASNVQGWETQYF. CDR3 bases: TGCGCCAGCAACGTACAGGGTTGGGAGACCCAGTACTTC. The rearrangement joins TRBV5-1 to TRBJ2-5; the D gene is possibly TRBD1 (6 bases). Germline V gene data show CDR1 as SGHRS and CDR2 as YFSETQ. This CDR3 is 13 amino acids long. Deletions cut 6 bases from V and 5 bases from J, with 14 bases between.

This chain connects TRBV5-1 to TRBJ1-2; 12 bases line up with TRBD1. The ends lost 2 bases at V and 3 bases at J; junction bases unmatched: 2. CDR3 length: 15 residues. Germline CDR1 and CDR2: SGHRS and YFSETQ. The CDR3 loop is CASSFGTGGDYGYTF. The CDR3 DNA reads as TGCGCCAGCAGCTTCGGGACAGGGGGCGACTATGGCTACACCTTC.

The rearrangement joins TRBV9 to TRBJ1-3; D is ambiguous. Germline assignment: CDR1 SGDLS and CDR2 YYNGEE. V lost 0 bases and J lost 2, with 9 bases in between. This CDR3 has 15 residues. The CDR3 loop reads CASSVAVGTGNTIYF. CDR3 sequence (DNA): TGTGCCAGCAGCGTAGCTGTAGGGACTGGAAACACCATATATTTT.

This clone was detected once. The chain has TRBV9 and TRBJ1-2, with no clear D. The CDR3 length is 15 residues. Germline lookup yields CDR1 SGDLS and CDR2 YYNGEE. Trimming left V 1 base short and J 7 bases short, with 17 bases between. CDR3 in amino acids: CASSVSPKVDIGYTF. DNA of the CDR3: TGTGCCAGCAGCGTAAGTCCCAAAGTTGACATTGGCTACACCTTC.

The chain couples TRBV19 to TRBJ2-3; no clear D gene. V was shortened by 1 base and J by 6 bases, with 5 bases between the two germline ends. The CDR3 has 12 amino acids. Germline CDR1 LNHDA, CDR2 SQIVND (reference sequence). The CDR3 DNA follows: TGTGCCAGTAGTATAGTCGGGGATACGCAGTATTTT. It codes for CASSIVGDTQYF.

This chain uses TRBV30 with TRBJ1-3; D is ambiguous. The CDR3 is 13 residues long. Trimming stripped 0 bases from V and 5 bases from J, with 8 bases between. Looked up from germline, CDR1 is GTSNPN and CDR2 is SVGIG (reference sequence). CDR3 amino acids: CAWSVTDRNTIYF. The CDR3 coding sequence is TGTGCCTGGAGTGTAACAGATCGAAACACCATATATTTT.

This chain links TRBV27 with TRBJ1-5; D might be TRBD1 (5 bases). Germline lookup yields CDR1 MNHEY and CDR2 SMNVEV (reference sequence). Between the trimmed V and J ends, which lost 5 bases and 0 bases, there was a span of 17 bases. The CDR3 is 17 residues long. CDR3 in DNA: TGTGCCAGCAGTCAAACGAGACAGACCCTTAGCAATCAGCCCCAGCATTTT. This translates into CASSQTRQTLSNQPQHF.

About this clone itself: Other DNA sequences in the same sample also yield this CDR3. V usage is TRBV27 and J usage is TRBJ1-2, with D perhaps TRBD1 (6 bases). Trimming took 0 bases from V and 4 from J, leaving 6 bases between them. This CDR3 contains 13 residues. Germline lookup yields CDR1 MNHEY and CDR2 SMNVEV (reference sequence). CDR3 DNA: TGTGCCAGCAGTTTATCAGGGGGCTATGGCTACACCTTC. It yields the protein CASSLSGGYGYTF.

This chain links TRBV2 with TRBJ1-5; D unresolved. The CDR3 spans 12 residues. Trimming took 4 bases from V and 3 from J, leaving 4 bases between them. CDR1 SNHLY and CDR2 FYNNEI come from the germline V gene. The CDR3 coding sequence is TGTGCCAGCAGTGGCAACAATCAGCCCCAGCATTTT. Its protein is CASSGNNQPQHF.

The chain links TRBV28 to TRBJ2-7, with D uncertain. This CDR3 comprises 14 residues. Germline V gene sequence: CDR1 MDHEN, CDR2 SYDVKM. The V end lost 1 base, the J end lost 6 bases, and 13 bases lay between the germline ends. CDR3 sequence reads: CASSLFGVSTEQYF. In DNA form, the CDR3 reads TGTGCCAGCAGTTTATTTGGGGTATCGACCGAGCAGTACTTC.

In nucleotides, the CDR3 is TGTGCCAGCAGTTTATCTGAGGGGGCGAATCAGCCCCAGCATTTT. Translated, it gives CASSLSEGANQPQHF. The chain links TRBV11-2 to TRBJ1-5; 7 bases align to TRBD1. V gave up 6 bases and J gave up 4 bases; unmatched junction bases: 9. The CDR3 is 15 residues long. The germline V gene has CDR1 SGHAT and CDR2 FQNNGV. The full variable domain, in which reference TRBV11-2 and TRBJ1-5 provide the parts outside the CDR3, is EAGVAQSPRYKIIEKRQSVAFWCNPISGHATLYWYQQILGQGPKLLIQFQNNGVVDDSQLPKDRFSAERLKGVDSTLKIQPAKLEDSAVYLCASSLSEGANQPQHFGDGTRLSIL.

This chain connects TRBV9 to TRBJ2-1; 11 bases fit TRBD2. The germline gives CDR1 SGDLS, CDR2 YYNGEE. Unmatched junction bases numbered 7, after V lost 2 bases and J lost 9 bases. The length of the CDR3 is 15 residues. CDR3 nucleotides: TGTGCCAGCAGCGTTTTAGCGGGGGGGCCGGTTGAGCAGTTCTTC. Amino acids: CASSVLAGGPVEQFF.

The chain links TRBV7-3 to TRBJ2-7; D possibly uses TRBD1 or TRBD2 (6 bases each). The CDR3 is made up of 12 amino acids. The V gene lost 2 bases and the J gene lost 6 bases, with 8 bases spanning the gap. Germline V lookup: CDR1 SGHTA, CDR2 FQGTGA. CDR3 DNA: TGTGCCAGCAGCTTAGGGGGGCGCGAGCAGTACTTC. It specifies CASSLGGREQYF.

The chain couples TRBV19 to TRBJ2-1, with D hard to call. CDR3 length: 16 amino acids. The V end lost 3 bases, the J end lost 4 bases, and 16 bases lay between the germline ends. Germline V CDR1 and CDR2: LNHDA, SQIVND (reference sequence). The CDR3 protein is CASSIALGNLYNEQFF. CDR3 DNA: TGTGCCAGTAGTATCGCGCTAGGAAACCTATACAATGAGCAGTTCTTC.

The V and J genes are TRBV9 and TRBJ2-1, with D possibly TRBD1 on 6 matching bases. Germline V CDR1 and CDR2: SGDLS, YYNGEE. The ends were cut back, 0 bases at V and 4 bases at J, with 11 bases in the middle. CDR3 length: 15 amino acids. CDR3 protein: CASSVGGGVYNEQFF. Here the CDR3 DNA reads TGTGCCAGCAGCGTAGGAGGGGGAGTATACAATGAGCAGTTCTTC.

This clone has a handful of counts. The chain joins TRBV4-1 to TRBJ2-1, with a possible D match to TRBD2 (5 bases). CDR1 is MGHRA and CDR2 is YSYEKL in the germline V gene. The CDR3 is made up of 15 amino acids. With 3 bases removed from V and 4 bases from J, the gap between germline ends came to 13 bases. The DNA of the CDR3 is TGCGCCAGCAGCCAGGTCCGATCGGGATACAATGAGCAGTTCTTC. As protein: CASSQVRSGYNEQFF.

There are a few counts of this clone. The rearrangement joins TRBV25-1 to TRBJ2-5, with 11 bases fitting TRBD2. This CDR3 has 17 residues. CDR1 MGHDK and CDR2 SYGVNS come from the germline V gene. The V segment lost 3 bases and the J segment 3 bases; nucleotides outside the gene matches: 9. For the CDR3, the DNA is TGTGCCAGCAGTGATGTTAGCGGGGGGGCCCCCAAAGAGACCCAGTACTTC. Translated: CASSDVSGGAPKETQYF.

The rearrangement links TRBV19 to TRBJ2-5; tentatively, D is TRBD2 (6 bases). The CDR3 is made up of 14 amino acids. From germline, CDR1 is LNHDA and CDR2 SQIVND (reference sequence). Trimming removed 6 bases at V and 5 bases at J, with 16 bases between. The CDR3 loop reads CASSRDPGRETQYF. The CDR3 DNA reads TGTGCCAGTAGCCGGGACCCGGGGAGGGAGACCCAGTACTTC.

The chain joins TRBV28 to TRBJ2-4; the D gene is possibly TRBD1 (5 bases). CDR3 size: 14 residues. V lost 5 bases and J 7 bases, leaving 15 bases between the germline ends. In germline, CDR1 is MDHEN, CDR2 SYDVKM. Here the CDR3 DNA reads TGTGCCAGCAGTCCTCAGACAGTAACGAACATTCAGTACTTC. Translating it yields CASSPQTVTNIQYF.

This CDR3 is CASRRGGLYSNQPQHF. The CDR3 DNA is TGTGCCAGCCGTAGAGGCGGGCTTTATAGCAATCAGCCCCAGCATTTT. This chain joins TRBV5-6 and TRBJ1-5; no clear D. In germline, CDR1 is SGHDT, CDR2 YYEEEE. This CDR3 has 16 residues. V dropped 7 bases and J dropped 0 bases, with 17 bases sitting between them.

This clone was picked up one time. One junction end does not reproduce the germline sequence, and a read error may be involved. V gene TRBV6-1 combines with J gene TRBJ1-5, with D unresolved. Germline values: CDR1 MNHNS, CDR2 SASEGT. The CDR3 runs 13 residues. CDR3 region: CASCISNNRPQHF. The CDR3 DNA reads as TGTGCCAGTTGTATAAGCAACAATCGGCCCCAGCATTTT.